This is a list of T cell receptor beta chains from one sample in a study of cytomegalovirus exposure and HLA in healthy donors. TCRdb's table, derived via immunoSEQ multiplex PCR, lists solely in-frame clones and lacks some. The sample holds 150,000 to 200,000 clones, about 80% seen once. Material for sequencing was PBMCs. The receptors derive from a woman aged 25 to 39 in good health and CMV-seropositive. CDR3s include the opening cysteine and the closing phenylalanine or tryptophan. Fields, in order: D gene, V gene, J gene, clone size, CDR3 DNA, CDR3 protein. D genes are given only for firm matches. Not every row has a clone size; where given, it reads once, few, many or a size class.

NA	TRBV6-1	TRBJ1-2	NA	TGTGCCAGCAGCAACCAGGGTTTCTATGGCTACACCTTC	CASSNQGFYGYTF
NA	TRBV5-4	TRBJ2-5	NA	TGTGCCAGCAGCTTGGCACCCTTTTGGGAGAACCAAGAGACCCAGTACTTC	CASSLAPFWENQETQYF
NA	TRBV7-6	TRBJ1-5	NA	TGTGCCAGCAGCTTAGCCCAGGGAGGCCCCCATCAGCCCCAGCATTTT	CASSLAQGGPHQPQHF
TRBD1	TRBV11-3	TRBJ2-3	NA	TGTGCCAGCAGCCTAGACGGGACAGCCACAGATACGCAGTATTTT	CASSLDGTATDTQYF
TRBD1	TRBV12-5	TRBJ2-5	few	TGTGCTAGTGCAGACCGGGACAGGGGGCAAGAGACCCAGTACTTC	CASADRDRGQETQYF
TRBD2	TRBV9	TRBJ2-2	NA	TGTGCCAGCAGCCAAAGGCGGGAGGGCCTCCGCACCGGGGAGCTGTTTTTT	CASSQRREGLRTGELFF
TRBD2	TRBV5-4	TRBJ2-3	few	TGTGCCAGCAGCCCCCGGACTAGCGGGAGGGCCGGAGATACGCAGTATTTT	CASSPRTSGRAGDTQYF
NA	TRBV11-2	TRBJ2-1	few	TGTGCCAGCAGCTGGGGACACGGTCCTACCTACAATGAGCAGTTCTTC	CASSWGHGPTYNEQFF
NA	TRBV2	TRBJ2-7	NA	TGTGCCAGCAGATCAGGGTCCTACGAGCAGTACTTC	CASRSGSYEQYF
NA	TRBV27	TRBJ2-7	once	TGTGCCAGCAGTTTTTTGGGGCTTGGTGGGGGTGGGCCAGGGGCCACGTACGAGCAGTACTTC	CASSFLGLGGGGPGATYEQYF
TRBD2	TRBV7-6	TRBJ2-7	NA	TGTGCCAGCAGCCCTCTCGGGGGAGGGGCTTACGAGCAGTACTTC	CASSPLGGGAYEQYF
TRBD2	TRBV28	TRBJ2-1	NA	TGTGCCAGCAGTTTTTCTGGACTAGCGGGAGACGCTAATGAGCAGTTCTTC	CASSFSGLAGDANEQFF
NA	TRBV7-2	TRBJ2-3	NA	TGTGCCAGCAGCTTAGGGTGGACTGATACGCAGTATTTT	CASSLGWTDTQYF
TRBD2	TRBV7-2	TRBJ2-7	NA	TGTGCCAGCAGCTTGGGATTAGCGGGAGGGTTTTACGAGCAGTACTTC	CASSLGLAGGFYEQYF
NA	TRBV18	TRBJ1-1	few	TGTGCCAGCTCACCACCAATCCGGACTGAAGCTTTCTTT	CASSPPIRTEAFF
TRBD1	TRBV5-8	TRBJ1-1	NA	TGTGCCAGCAGCTTGAACGACAGGGTTGGCTTTGTGGGGACTGAAGCTTTCTTT	CASSLNDRVGFVGTEAFF
TRBD1	TRBV10-3	TRBJ2-4	NA	TGTGCCATCAGTGAGATCGGACAGGGTGGAAACATTCAGTACTTC	CAISEIGQGGNIQYF
NA	TRBV10-3	TRBJ2-7	NA	TGTGCCATCAGTGGAACTCAGGGGATTCCCTACGAGCAGTACTTC	CAISGTQGIPYEQYF
TRBD1	TRBV5-4	TRBJ2-7	NA	TGTGCCAGCAGCTGGGGGGGGGACAGGGCTGATGAGCAGTACTTC	CASSWGGDRADEQYF
NA	TRBV29-1	TRBJ1-1	NA	TGCAGCGTTGAAGCTCTTGGCTTGAACACTGAAGCTTTCTTT	CSVEALGLNTEAFF
NA	TRBV6-5	TRBJ2-4	NA	TGTGCCAGCAGTCGTACAGGGACCAAAAACATTCAGTACTTC	CASSRTGTKNIQYF
NA	TRBV4-1	TRBJ2-6	NA	TGCGCCAGCAGCCCCCTTCAGGGGTCCGGGGCCAACGTCCTGACTTTC	CASSPLQGSGANVLTF
NA	TRBV29-1	TRBJ2-3	few	TGCAGCGTTGGTCTTATAGGGCAGGGTCCTAGCACAGATACGCAGTATTTT	CSVGLIGQGPSTDTQYF
TRBD1	TRBV5-1	TRBJ1-2	few	TGCGCCAGCAGCTTGTCAGGGGGCGATGGCTATGGCTACACCTTC	CASSLSGGDGYGYTF
TRBD1	TRBV7-2	TRBJ1-2	NA	TGTGCCAGCAGCTTAGAACAGGGGGGCTATGGCTACACCTTC	CASSLEQGGYGYTF
TRBD1	TRBV5-1	TRBJ2-7	NA	TGCGCCAGCAGCTCGGAAGGGACAGGGGATACCTACGAGCAGTACTTC	CASSSEGTGDTYEQYF
TRBD1	TRBV10-3	TRBJ2-3	NA	TGTGCCATCGGACAGGGGGCAGGGTCCACAGATACGCAGTATTTT	CAIGQGAGSTDTQYF